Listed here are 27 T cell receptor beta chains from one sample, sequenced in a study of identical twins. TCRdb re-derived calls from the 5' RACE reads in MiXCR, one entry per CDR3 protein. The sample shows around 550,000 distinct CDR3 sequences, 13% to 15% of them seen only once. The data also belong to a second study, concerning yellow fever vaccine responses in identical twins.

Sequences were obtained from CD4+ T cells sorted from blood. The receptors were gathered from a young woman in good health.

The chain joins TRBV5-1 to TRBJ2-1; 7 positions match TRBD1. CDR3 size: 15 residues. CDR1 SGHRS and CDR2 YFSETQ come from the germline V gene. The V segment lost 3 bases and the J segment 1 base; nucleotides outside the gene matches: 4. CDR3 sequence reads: CASSSPGQSYNEQFF. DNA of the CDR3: TGCGCCAGCAGCTCGCCGGGACAGTCCTACAATGAGCAGTTCTTC.

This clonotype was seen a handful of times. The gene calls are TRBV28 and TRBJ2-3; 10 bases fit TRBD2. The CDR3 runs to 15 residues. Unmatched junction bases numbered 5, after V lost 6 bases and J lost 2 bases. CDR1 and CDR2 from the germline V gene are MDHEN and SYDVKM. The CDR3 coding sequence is TGTGCCAGCAGGAAACTAGCGGGGACCACAGATACGCAGTATTTT. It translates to CASRKLAGTTDTQYF.

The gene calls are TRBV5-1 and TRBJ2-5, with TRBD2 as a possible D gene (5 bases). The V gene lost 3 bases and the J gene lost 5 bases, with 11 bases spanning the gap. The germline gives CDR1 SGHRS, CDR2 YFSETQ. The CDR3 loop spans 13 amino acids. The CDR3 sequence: CASSSDFGETQYF. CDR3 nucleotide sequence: TGCGCCAGCAGCTCGGACTTTGGGGAGACCCAGTACTTC.

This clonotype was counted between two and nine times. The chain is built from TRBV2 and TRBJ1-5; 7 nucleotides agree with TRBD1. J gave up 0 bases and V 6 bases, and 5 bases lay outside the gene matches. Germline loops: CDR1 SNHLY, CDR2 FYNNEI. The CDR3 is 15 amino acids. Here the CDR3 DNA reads TGTGCCAGCAGGTTGGACAGGTTTAGCAATCAGCCCCAGCATTTT. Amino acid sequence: CASRLDRFSNQPQHF.

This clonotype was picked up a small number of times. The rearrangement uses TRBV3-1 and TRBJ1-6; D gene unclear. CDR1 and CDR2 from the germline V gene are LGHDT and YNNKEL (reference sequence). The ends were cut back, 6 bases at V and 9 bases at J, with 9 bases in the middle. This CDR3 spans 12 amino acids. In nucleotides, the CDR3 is TGTGCCAGCAGGGCATCAGGTTCACCCCTCCACTTT. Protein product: CASRASGSPLHF.

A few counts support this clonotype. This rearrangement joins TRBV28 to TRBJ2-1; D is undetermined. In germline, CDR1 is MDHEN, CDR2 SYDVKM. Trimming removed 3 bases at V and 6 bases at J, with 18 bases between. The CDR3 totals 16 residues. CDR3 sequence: CASSFSDQVIGNEQFF. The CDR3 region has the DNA TGTGCCAGCAGTTTTTCGGACCAGGTGATCGGCAATGAGCAGTTCTTC. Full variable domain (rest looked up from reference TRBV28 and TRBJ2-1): DVKVTQSSRYLVKRTGEKVFLECVQDMDHENMFWYRQDPGLGLRLIYFSYDVKMKEKGDIPEGYSVSREKKERFSLILESASTNQTSMYLCASSFSDQVIGNEQFFGPGTRLTVL.

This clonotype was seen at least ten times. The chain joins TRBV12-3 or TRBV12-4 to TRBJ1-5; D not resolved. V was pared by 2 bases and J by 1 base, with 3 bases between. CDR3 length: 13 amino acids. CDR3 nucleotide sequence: TGTGCCAGCAGTTTATCCAGCAATCAGCCCCAGCATTTT. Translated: CASSLSSNQPQHF.

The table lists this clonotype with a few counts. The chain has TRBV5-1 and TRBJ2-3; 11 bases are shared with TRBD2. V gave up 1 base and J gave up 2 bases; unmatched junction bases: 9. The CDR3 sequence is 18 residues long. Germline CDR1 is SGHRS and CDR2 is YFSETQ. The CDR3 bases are TGCGCCAGCAGCTTGTCTGGAACTAGCGGGGGACACACAGATACGCAGTATTTT. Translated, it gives CASSLSGTSGGHTDTQYF.

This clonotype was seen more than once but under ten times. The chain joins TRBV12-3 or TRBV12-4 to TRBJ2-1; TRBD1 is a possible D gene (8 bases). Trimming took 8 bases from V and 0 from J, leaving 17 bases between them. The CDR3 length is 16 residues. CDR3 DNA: TGTGCCAGCCACAGGGGGGGCCTAAGCTCCTACAATGAGCAGTTCTTC. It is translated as CASHRGGLSSYNEQFF.

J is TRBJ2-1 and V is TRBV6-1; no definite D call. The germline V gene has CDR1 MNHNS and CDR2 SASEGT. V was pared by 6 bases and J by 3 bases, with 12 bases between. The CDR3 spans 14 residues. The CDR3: CASSSERHYNEQFF. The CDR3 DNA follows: TGTGCCAGCAGCAGTGAGAGACACTACAATGAGCAGTTCTTC.

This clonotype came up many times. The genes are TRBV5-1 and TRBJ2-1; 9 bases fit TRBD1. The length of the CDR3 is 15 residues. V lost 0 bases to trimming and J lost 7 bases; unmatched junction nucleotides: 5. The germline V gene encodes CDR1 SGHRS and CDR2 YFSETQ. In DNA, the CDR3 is TGCGCCAGCAGCTTGGGACAGGGGGTCGGTAATGAGCAGTTCTTC. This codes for CASSLGQGVGNEQFF. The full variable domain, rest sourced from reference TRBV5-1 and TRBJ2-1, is KAGVTQTPRYLIKTRGQQVTLSCSPISGHRSVSWYQQTPGQGLQFLFEYFSETQRNKGNFPGRFSGRQFSNSRSEMNVSTLELGDSALYLCASSLGQGVGNEQFFGPGTRLTVL.

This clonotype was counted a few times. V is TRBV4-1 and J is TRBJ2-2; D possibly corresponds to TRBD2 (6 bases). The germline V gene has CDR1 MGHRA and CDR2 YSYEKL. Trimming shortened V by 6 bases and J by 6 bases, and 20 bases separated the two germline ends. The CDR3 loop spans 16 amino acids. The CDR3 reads CASSLLAGWASGELFF. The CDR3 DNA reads TGCGCCAGCAGTCTCCTTGCGGGGTGGGCGTCCGGGGAGCTGTTTTTT.

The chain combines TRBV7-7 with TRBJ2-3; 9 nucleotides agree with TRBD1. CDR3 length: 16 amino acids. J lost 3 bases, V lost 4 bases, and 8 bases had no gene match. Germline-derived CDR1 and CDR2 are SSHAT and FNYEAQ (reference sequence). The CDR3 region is CASSSMTGGGTDTQYF. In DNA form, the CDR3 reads TGTGCCAGCAGCTCCATGACAGGGGGAGGGACAGATACGCAGTATTTT. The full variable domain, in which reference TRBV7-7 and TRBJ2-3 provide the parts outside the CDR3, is GAGVSQSPRYKVTKRGQDVTLRCDPISSHATLYWYQQALGQGPEFLTYFNYEAQPDKSGLPSDRFSAERPEGSISTLTIQRTEQRDSAMYRCASSSMTGGGTDTQYFGPGTRLTVL.

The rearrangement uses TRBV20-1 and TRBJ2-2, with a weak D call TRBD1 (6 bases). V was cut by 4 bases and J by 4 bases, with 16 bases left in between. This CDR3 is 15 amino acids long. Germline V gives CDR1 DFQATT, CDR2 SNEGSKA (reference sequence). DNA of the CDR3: TGCAGTGCTATCCGGGACACTCTGACCACCGGGGAGCTGTTTTTT. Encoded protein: CSAIRDTLTTGELFF.

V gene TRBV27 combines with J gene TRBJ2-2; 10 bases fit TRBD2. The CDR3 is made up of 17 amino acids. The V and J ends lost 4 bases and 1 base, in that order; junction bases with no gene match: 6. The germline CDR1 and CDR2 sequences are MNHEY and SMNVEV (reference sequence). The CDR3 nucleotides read TGTGCCAGCAGTTCCCTTAGCGGGGGGCAGAACACCGGGGAGCTGTTTTTT. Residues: CASSSLSGGQNTGELFF.

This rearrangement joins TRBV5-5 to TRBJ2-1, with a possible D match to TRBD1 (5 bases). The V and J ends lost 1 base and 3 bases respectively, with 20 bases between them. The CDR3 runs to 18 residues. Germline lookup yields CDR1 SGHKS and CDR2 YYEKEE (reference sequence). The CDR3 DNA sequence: TGTGCCAGCAGCTTGCTGTGGCAGGGCGTAGGTAGCTACAATGAGCAGTTCTTC. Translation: CASSLLWQGVGSYNEQFF.

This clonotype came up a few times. The CDR3, as DNA: TGCGCCAGCAGCCCGCCGGGACAAAACTACGAGCAGTACTTC. Residues: CASSPPGQNYEQYF. The gene calls are TRBV4-1 and TRBJ2-7; tentatively, D is TRBD1 (6 bases). Germline values: CDR1 MGHRA, CDR2 YSYEKL. The CDR3 has 14 residues. With 4 bases removed from V and 3 bases from J, the gap between germline ends came to 13 bases.

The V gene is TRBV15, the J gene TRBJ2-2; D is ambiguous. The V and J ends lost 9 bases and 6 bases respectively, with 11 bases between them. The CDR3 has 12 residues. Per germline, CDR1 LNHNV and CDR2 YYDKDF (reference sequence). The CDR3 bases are TGTGCCACGGGCTTGCTAGCCGGGGAGCTGTTTTTT. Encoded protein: CATGLLAGELFF.

Written as DNA, the CDR3 is TGCGCCAGCAGCCATAGTAGGGGGAGCTCCTACAATGAGCAGTTCTTC. Protein: CASSHSRGSSYNEQFF. The chain joins TRBV4-1 to TRBJ2-1, with D tentatively TRBD1 (6 bases). The germline CDR1 and CDR2 sequences are MGHRA and YSYEKL. V lost 3 bases and J 0 bases, leaving 12 bases between the germline ends. The CDR3 runs 16 residues.

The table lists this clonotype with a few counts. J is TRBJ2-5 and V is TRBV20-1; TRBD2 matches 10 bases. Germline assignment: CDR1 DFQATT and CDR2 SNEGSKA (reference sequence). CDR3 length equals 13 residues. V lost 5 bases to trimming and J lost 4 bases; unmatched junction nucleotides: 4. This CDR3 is CSAALAGVETQYF. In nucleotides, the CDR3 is TGCAGTGCTGCCCTAGCGGGAGTAGAGACCCAGTACTTC.

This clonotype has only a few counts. The CDR3 loop reads CSAPIAGGSDTQYF. CDR3 in DNA: TGCAGTGCTCCGATAGCGGGGGGATCAGATACGCAGTATTTT. This sequence joins TRBV20-1 and TRBJ2-3, with 10 positions matching TRBD2. The CDR3 loop spans 14 amino acids. J was trimmed by 4 bases and V by 5 bases; bases with no gene match: 6. CDR1 is DFQATT and CDR2 is SNEGSKA in the germline V gene (reference sequence).

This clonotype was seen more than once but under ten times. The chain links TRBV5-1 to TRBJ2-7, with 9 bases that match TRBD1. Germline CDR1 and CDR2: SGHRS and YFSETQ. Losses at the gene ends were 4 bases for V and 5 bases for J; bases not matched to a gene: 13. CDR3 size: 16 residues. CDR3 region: CASSRPSGQGPHEQYF. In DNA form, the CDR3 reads TGCGCCAGCAGCAGACCCTCGGGACAGGGACCCCACGAGCAGTACTTC. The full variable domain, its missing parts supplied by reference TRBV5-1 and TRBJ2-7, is KAGVTQTPRYLIKTRGQQVTLSCSPISGHRSVSWYQQTPGQGLQFLFEYFSETQRNKGNFPGRFSGRQFSNSRSEMNVSTLELGDSALYLCASSRPSGQGPHEQYFGPGTRLTVT.

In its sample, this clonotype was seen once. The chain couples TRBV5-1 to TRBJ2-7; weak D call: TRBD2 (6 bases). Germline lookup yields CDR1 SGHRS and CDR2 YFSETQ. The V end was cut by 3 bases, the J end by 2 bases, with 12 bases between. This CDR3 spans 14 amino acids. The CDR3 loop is CASSWPRGTYEQYF. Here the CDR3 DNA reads TGCGCCAGCAGCTGGCCCCGGGGGACCTACGAGCAGTACTTC.

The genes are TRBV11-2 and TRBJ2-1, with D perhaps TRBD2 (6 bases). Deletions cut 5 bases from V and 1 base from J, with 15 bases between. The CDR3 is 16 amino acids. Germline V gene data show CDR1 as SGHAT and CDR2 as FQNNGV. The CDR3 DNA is TGTGCCAGCAGCAGGAGAGCGGGTACTTCCTACAATGAGCAGTTCTTC. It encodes CASSRRAGTSYNEQFF.

DNA for the CDR3: TGCAGCCTTATCCGGGACAGGGTTCCCCGGGGGAACACCGGGGAGCTGTTTTTT. This encodes CSLIRDRVPRGNTGELFF. The gene calls are TRBV29-1 and TRBJ2-2, with 9 bases matching TRBD1. Germline CDR1 is SQVTM and CDR2 is ANQGSEA. Unmatched junction bases numbered 17, after V lost 8 bases and J lost 1 base. There are 18 residues in the CDR3.

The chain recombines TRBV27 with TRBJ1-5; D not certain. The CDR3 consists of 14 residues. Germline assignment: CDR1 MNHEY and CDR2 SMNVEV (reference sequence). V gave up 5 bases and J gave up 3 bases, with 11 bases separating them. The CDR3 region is CASSPHGFNQPQHF. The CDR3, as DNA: TGTGCCAGCAGTCCCCATGGGTTCAATCAGCCCCAGCATTTT.

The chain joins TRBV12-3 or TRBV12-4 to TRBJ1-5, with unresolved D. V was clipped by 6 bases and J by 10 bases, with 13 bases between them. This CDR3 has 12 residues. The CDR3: CASSIHLGPQHF. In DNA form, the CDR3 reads TGTGCCAGCAGCATCCACCTTGGACCCCAGCATTTT.